The 7 T cell receptor beta chains given below trace back to one sample, sequenced in a study of blood T cell repertoires in COVID-19. Data came from immunoSEQ multiplex PCR; TCRdb stores just in-frame clones and leaves some out. The sample records 150,000 to 200,000 clones, 83% being singletons. Sequenced sample: PBMCs or T cells enriched from blood (not recorded which). The receptors were gathered from a woman between 50 and 59 years old who had recovered from COVID-19.

DNA of the CDR3: TGTGCCAGCAGCTTGGCCGTGGTTCCCCCTCGGGGCTACACCTTC. Residues: CASSLAVVPPRGYTF. The J gene is TRBJ1-2, the V gene TRBV5-6; D uncertain. The V gene's germline CDR1 is SGHDT and CDR2 YYEEEE. The ends were cut back, 0 bases at V and 8 bases at J, with 17 bases in the middle. The CDR3 length is 15 residues.

This clone has only one observation. The CDR3 bases are TGTGCCAGCAGCTGGGGGGGCTCTGGAAACACCATATATTTT. Translating gives CASSWGGSGNTIYF. The J gene is TRBJ1-3, the V gene TRBV7-2; tentative D call: TRBD1 (5 bases). This CDR3 is 14 amino acids long. Germline CDR1 SGHTA, CDR2 FQGNSA. V was shortened by 4 bases and J by 0 bases, with 7 bases between the two germline ends.

The CDR3 DNA reads TGCGCCAGCAGTGAGTCCGCACAGGGGTTTGGCTACACCTTC. Translating it yields CASSESAQGFGYTF. V is TRBV10-1 and J is TRBJ1-2, with 7 nucleotides matching TRBD1. The V gene's germline CDR1 is WNHNN and CDR2 SYGVQD (reference sequence). J lost 7 bases, V lost 0 bases, and 5 bases had no gene match. This CDR3 spans 14 amino acids.

This sequence joins TRBV19 and TRBJ1-1; possible D gene TRBD1, 5 bases. Trimming cost V 5 bases and J 1 base, with 11 bases left between them. CDR1 and CDR2 from the germline V gene are LNHDA and SQIVND (reference sequence). The CDR3 loop spans 14 amino acids. This chain's CDR3 is CASSPHTGNTEAFF. CDR3 bases: TGTGCCAGTAGTCCACATACAGGGAACACTGAAGCTTTCTTT.

The rearrangement links TRBV10-3 to TRBJ1-6; 9 bases match TRBD1. Per germline, CDR1 ENHRY and CDR2 SYGVKD. With 4 bases clipped from V and 7 bases from J, the junction kept 2 bases outside the gene matches. The CDR3 totals 14 residues. The CDR3, as DNA: TGTGCCATCAGTGGACAGGGGGGGAATTCACCCCTCCACTTT. This sequence encodes CAISGQGGNSPLHF.

The rearrangement links TRBV18 to TRBJ2-7; tentatively, D is TRBD1 (6 bases). Germline V gene lookup returns CDR1 KGHSH and CDR2 LQKENI. This CDR3 region has 12 residues. The ends were cut back, 3 bases at V and 9 bases at J, with 12 bases in the middle. CDR3 in amino acids: CASSPQGYVQYV. The CDR3 region has the DNA TGTGCCAGCTCACCCCAGGGGTATGTGCAGTACGTC.

This clone was counted a single time. This sequence joins TRBV19 and TRBJ2-3; no firm D call. The germline gives CDR1 LNHDA, CDR2 SQIVND (reference sequence). V lost 5 bases, J lost 2 bases, and 8 bases lay in between. The CDR3 extends over 13 amino acids. The CDR3 sequence is CASSPSSTDTQYF. The CDR3 DNA sequence: TGTGCCAGTAGTCCTTCCTCCACAGATACGCAGTATTTT.